This T cell receptor (beta chain) stems from a study of shared clonotypes between healthy human individuals. In the case of this clone: The antigen remains undetermined.

Measured with immunoSEQ multiplex PCR; TCRdb has only the in-frame clones, and not every one. Counted here are over a million clones, about 84% occurring once; the ten biggest clones make up 0.4% to 0.55%. Study conclusions and caveats: Owing to a small donor count, the genetic and exposure-history diversity represented was limited. Sequencing depth was expected to affect clonotype sharing among donors.

Looked up from germline, CDR1 is KGHSH and CDR2 is LQKENI. The CDR3 has 13 amino acids. Trimming cost V 5 bases and J 4 bases; bases outside gene matches: 4. The chain combines TRBV18 with TRBJ1-2, with 7 bases aligning to TRBD1. This clonotype originated in a man between 18 and 35 years old in good health. Some clones in this sample may be carry-over from other donors' samples. The sample was memory CD4+ T cells from PBMCs. The subset is: CD45RA-negative fraction. The CDR3 DNA follows: TGTGCCAGCTCAAAGGACAGGACCTATGGCTACACCTTC. Translated, it gives CASSKDRTYGYTF.